Below, 26 T cell receptor beta chains from the same sample are listed, as sequenced in a study of technical replicates of blood from a handful of donors. Generated by immunoSEQ multiplex PCR, the TCRdb table keeps only in-frame clones and is missing some. Among roughly 100,000 clones listed, about 96% were seen once. Sequenced sample: T cells isolated from PBMCs. All receptors come from a human donor in good health.

The V and J genes are TRBV27 and TRBJ2-7, with 11 nucleotides matching TRBD2. V shed 4 bases and J 1 base; nucleotides not matched to a gene: 3. Germline loops: CDR1 MNHEY, CDR2 SMNVEV (reference sequence). The CDR3 length is 15 residues. DNA of the CDR3: TGTGCCAGCAGTTCACTAGCGGGAGCTTCCTACGAGCAGTACTTC. Translated: CASSSLAGASYEQYF.

J is TRBJ2-2 and V is TRBV7-3, with 13 bases aligning to TRBD2. CDR1 is SGHTA, CDR2 FQGTGA, per germline. V lost 5 bases, J lost 8 bases, and 5 bases stayed unmatched. The CDR3 consists of 15 residues. The CDR3 protein is CASSQGLAGVGELFF. The DNA for the CDR3 is TGTGCCAGCAGCCAAGGACTAGCGGGAGTTGGGGAGCTGTTTTTT.

This chain uses TRBV27 with TRBJ1-5, with a weak D call TRBD1 (5 bases). Germline CDR1 MNHEY, CDR2 SMNVEV (reference sequence). The CDR3 totals 15 residues. Trimming shortened V by 5 bases and J by 1 base, and 12 bases separated the two germline ends. The CDR3 sequence is CASSHRQSSNQPQHF. In DNA form, the CDR3 reads TGTGCCAGCAGTCATCGACAGTCGAGCAATCAGCCCCAGCATTTT.

DNA for the CDR3: TGTGCCAGTATTCAAATCGAGCAGTTCTTC. Translating gives CASIQIEQFF. This chain links TRBV19 with TRBJ2-1; D is uncertain. The V and J ends lost 7 bases and 10 bases respectively, with 8 bases between them. The CDR3 extends over 10 amino acids. Per germline, CDR1 LNHDA and CDR2 SQIVND (reference sequence).

The chain is built from TRBV19 and TRBJ1-2; D perhaps matches TRBD1 (5 bases). This CDR3 contains 14 residues. The germline V gene has CDR1 LNHDA and CDR2 SQIVND (reference sequence). V was trimmed by 9 bases and J by 5 bases, leaving 19 bases between them. The CDR3 loop reads CASLTPGGGYGYTF. CDR3 in DNA: TGTGCCAGCCTCACGCCGGGGGGAGGTTATGGCTACACCTTC.

The chain links TRBV19 to TRBJ1-1, with TRBD1 as a possible D gene (5 bases). The CDR3 is made up of 13 amino acids. The V gene's germline CDR1 is LNHDA and CDR2 SQIVND (reference sequence). V lost 1 base, J lost 10 bases, and 13 bases lay in between. The CDR3 reads CASSIGGGDGAFF. The CDR3 DNA reads as TGTGCCAGTAGTATAGGGGGAGGGGACGGAGCTTTCTTT.

V usage is TRBV7-9 and J usage is TRBJ2-1; D unclear. The length of the CDR3 is 16 residues. V gave up 5 bases and J gave up 0 bases, with 14 bases separating them. Germline assignment: CDR1 SEHNR and CDR2 FQNEAQ (reference sequence). CDR3 coding DNA: TGTGCCAGCAGCGGTCAGCGCCTGAGCTCCTACAATGAGCAGTTCTTC. Its translation is CASSGQRLSSYNEQFF.

The J gene is TRBJ2-2, the V gene TRBV5-1, with TRBD2 identical over 15 bases. The CDR3 loop spans 17 amino acids. Germline V CDR1 and CDR2: SGHRS, YFSETQ. The ends lost 2 bases at V and 3 bases at J; junction bases unmatched: 2. The CDR3 reads CASSFGTSGRYTGELFF. The CDR3 region has the DNA TGCGCCAGCAGCTTCGGGACTAGCGGGAGGTACACCGGGGAGCTGTTTTTT.

V and J are TRBV9 and TRBJ2-1; 9 bases line up with TRBD2. V lost 2 bases to trimming and J lost 4 bases; unmatched junction nucleotides: 7. This CDR3 has 16 residues. In germline, CDR1 is SGDLS, CDR2 YYNGEE. The CDR3 reads CASSVDPLAGYNEQFF. In nucleotides, the CDR3 is TGTGCCAGCAGCGTTGATCCACTAGCGGGTTACAATGAGCAGTTCTTC. The full variable domain, rest sourced from reference TRBV9 and TRBJ2-1, is DSGVTQTPKHLITATGQRVTLRCSPRSGDLSVYWYQQSLDQGLQFLIQYYNGEERAKGNILERFSAQQFPDLHSELNLSSLELGDSALYFCASSVDPLAGYNEQFFGPGTRLTVL.

The CDR3 reads CASSQNPRGNEKLFF. CDR3 DNA: TGCGCCAGCAGCCAAAACCCGCGGGGGAATGAAAAACTGTTTTTT. This sequence joins TRBV4-1 and TRBJ1-4; tentative D call: TRBD1 (5 bases). Looked up from germline, CDR1 is MGHRA and CDR2 is YSYEKL. The CDR3 has 15 residues. The V gene lost 2 bases and the J gene lost 5 bases, with 12 bases spanning the gap.

The genes are TRBV6-1 and TRBJ2-5; TRBD1 is a possible D gene (6 bases). Germline-derived CDR1 and CDR2 are MNHNS and SASEGT. This CDR3 is built from 15 residues. V was pared by 6 bases and J by 5 bases, with 19 bases between. CDR3 coding DNA: TGTGCCAGCAGCGACCTTACAGGGACCCGGGAGACCCAGTACTTC. This codes for CASSDLTGTRETQYF.

The chain employs TRBV5-8 and TRBJ2-7, with D perhaps matching TRBD1 (5 bases). V lost 0 bases, J lost 2 bases, and 12 bases lay in between. The CDR3 sequence is 15 residues long. Germline values: CDR1 SGHTS, CDR2 YDEGEE. The DNA for the CDR3 is TGTGCCAGCAGCTTGGGCTGGGGCGCTACCTACGAGCAGTACTTC. Protein: CASSLGWGATYEQYF.

V gene TRBV7-3 combines with J gene TRBJ1-2; a weak D match, TRBD1 (6 bases). V lost 1 base to trimming and J lost 8 bases, with 11 bases between them. CDR3 size: 13 residues. Germline CDR1 and CDR2: SGHTA and FQGTGA. DNA for the CDR3: TGTGCCAGCAGCTTAAATGCGGGGGGCGGCTACACCTTC. It is translated as CASSLNAGGGYTF.

This clone was observed once. The rearrangement uses TRBV6-6 and TRBJ1-5, with D unclear. Germline loops: CDR1 MNHNY, CDR2 SVGAGI (reference sequence). This CDR3 has 16 amino acids. V lost 6 bases and J lost 0, with 15 bases in between. CDR3 DNA sequence: TGTGCCAGCAGACAGATCAAAATATATAGCAATCAGCCCCAGCATTTT. Translation: CASRQIKIYSNQPQHF.

The chain couples TRBV5-4 to TRBJ2-3; 7 bases agree with TRBD2. Germline CDR1 SGHNT, CDR2 YYREEE (reference sequence). The CDR3 loop spans 17 amino acids. Trimming cost V 6 bases and J 0 bases; bases outside gene matches: 13. CDR3 coding DNA: TGTGCCAGCAAGTCCGGACTAGACACTTCTAGCACAGATACGCAGTATTTT. Its protein product is CASKSGLDTSSTDTQYF.

This chain connects TRBV2 to TRBJ1-2; no reliable D call. The CDR3 length is 14 residues. Germline assignment: CDR1 SNHLY and CDR2 FYNNEI. V dropped 7 bases and J dropped 4 bases, with 16 bases sitting between them. CDR3 coding DNA: TGTGCCAGCACTGAGGTATCGGAGGTCTATGGCTACACCTTC. Its protein product is CASTEVSEVYGYTF.

The chain is built from TRBV9 and TRBJ2-5, with no clear D. The CDR3 contains 15 residues. Germline V gene data show CDR1 as SGDLS and CDR2 as YYNGEE. The germline V and J ends were trimmed by 3 bases and 5 bases, with 17 bases remaining between them. CDR3 coding DNA: TGTGCCAGCAGCGCTATCTCTAGATTCGGGGAGACCCAGTACTTC. This encodes CASSAISRFGETQYF.

The chain's CDR3 is CASSRLTSGSEEQFF. CDR3 nucleotides: TGCGCCAGCAGCCGACTGACTAGCGGGAGTGAAGAGCAGTTCTTC. This chain links TRBV4-3 with TRBJ2-1, with 12 bases fitting TRBD2. After removal of 4 bases from V and 10 bases from J, the junction contained 8 bases not matched to a gene. The CDR3 sequence is 15 residues long. The germline gives CDR1 LGHNA, CDR2 YSLEER.

J is TRBJ2-5 and V is TRBV7-9; D is ambiguous. The CDR3 runs 16 residues. V was pared by 1 base and J by 2 bases, with 14 bases between. Germline-derived CDR1 and CDR2 are SEHNR and FQNEAQ (reference sequence). CDR3 sequence reads: CASSLVLYAEQETQYF. CDR3 DNA sequence: TGTGCCAGCAGCTTAGTTCTATACGCGGAACAAGAGACCCAGTACTTC.

The V call is TRBV10-3, the J call TRBJ2-2; possibly TRBD1 for D (5 bases). The V and J ends lost 4 bases and 1 base respectively, with 10 bases between them. CDR1 and CDR2 from the germline V gene are ENHRY and SYGVKD. The CDR3 extends over 15 amino acids. In DNA, the CDR3 is TGTGCCATCAGTGGAAGGGGTAGGAACACCGGGGAGCTGTTTTTT. Translation gives CAISGRGRNTGELFF.

V and J are TRBV30 and TRBJ1-5; a weak D match, TRBD1 (5 bases). CDR1 is GTSNPN and CDR2 is SVGIG in the germline V gene (reference sequence). The V end lost 0 bases, the J end lost 5 bases, and 14 bases lay between the germline ends. The CDR3 contains 15 residues. The CDR3: CAWSVLDSRYQPQHF. CDR3 DNA: TGTGCCTGGAGTGTACTTGACAGTAGGTATCAGCCCCAGCATTTT.

This rearrangement joins TRBV18 to TRBJ1-3, with D possibly being TRBD1 (5 bases). CDR3 size: 17 residues. V lost 3 bases and J lost 0, with 15 bases in between. The V gene's germline CDR1 is KGHSH and CDR2 LQKENI. In DNA, the CDR3 is TGTGCCAGCTCACCCAGAGATGGAGACAGCTCTGGAAACACCATATATTTT. Protein product: CASSPRDGDSSGNTIYF. Full variable domain (remainder filled in from reference TRBV18 and TRBJ1-3): NAGVMQNPRHLVRRRGQEARLRCSPMKGHSHVYWYRQLPEEGLKFMVYLQKENIIDESGMPKERFSAEFPKEGPSILRIQQVVRGDSAAYFCASSPRDGDSSGNTIYFGEGSWLTVV.

The chain couples TRBV4-3 to TRBJ2-1; weak D call: TRBD1 (5 bases). The V gene lost 2 bases and the J gene lost 4 bases, with 6 bases spanning the gap. The CDR3 consists of 13 residues. Germline V gives CDR1 LGHNA, CDR2 YSLEER. The CDR3 DNA sequence: TGCGCCAGCAGCCAAACAGGATACAATGAGCAGTTCTTC. It is translated as CASSQTGYNEQFF.

The CDR3 spells CASSYSNLADPYEQYF. CDR3 coding DNA: TGTGCCAGCAGTTACTCGAATCTAGCTGACCCGTACGAGCAGTACTTC. This chain connects TRBV6-5 to TRBJ2-7; tentative D call: TRBD2 (5 bases). The V gene lost 0 bases and the J gene lost 4 bases, with 16 bases spanning the gap. Germline V gene sequence: CDR1 MNHEY, CDR2 SVGAGI. This CDR3 has 16 amino acids.

The V call is TRBV6-5, the J call TRBJ1-5, with D uncertain. Trimming left V 8 bases short and J 4 bases short, with 12 bases between. The CDR3 covers 13 residues. Germline CDR1 is MNHEY and CDR2 is SVGAGI. CDR3 nucleotide sequence: TGTGCCAGCCGCGGACTGACAAATCAGCCCCAGCATTTT. It encodes CASRGLTNQPQHF.

The chain is built from TRBV25-1 and TRBJ1-1; D may be TRBD1 (6 bases). The V end lost 4 bases, the J end lost 5 bases, and 11 bases lay between the germline ends. This CDR3 has 13 amino acids. Germline V gene data show CDR1 as MGHDK and CDR2 as SYGVNS. CDR3 amino acids: CASSVLQGTEAFF. In nucleotides, the CDR3 is TGTGCCAGCAGTGTCCTCCAGGGGACTGAAGCTTTCTTT. Looking up the rest from reference TRBV25-1 and TRBJ1-1 gives the full variable domain: EADIYQTPRYLVIGTGKKITLECSQTMGHDKMYWYQQDPGMELHLIHYSYGVNSTEKGDLSSESTVSRIRTEHFPLTLESARPSHTSQYLCASSVLQGTEAFFGQGTRLTVV.